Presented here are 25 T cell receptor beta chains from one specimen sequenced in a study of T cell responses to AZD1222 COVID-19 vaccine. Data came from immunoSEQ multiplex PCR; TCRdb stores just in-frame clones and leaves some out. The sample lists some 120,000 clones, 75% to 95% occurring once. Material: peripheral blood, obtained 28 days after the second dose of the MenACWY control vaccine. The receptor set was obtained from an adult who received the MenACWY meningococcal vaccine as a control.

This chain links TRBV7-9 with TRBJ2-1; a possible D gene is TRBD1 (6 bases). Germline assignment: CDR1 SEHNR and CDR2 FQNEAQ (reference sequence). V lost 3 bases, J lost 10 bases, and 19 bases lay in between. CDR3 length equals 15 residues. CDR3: CASSFHSSQGPEQFF. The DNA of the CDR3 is TGTGCCAGCAGCTTCCATTCAAGTCAGGGGCCAGAGCAGTTCTTC.

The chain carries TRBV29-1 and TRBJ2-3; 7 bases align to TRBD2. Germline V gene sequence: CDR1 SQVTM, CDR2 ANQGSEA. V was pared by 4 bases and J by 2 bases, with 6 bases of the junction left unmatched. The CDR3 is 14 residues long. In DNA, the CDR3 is TGCAGCGTTGTGGGGCGGGGGAACACAGATACGCAGTATTTT. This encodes CSVVGRGNTDTQYF.

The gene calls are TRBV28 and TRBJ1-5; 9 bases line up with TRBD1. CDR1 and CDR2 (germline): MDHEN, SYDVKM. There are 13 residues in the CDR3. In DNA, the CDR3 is TGTGCAGCAAACAGGGGGCTCAATCAGCCCCAGCATTTT. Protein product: CAANRGLNQPQHF. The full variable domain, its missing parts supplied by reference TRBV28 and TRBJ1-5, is DVKVTQSSRYLVKRTGEKVFLECVQDMDHENMFWYRQDPGLGLRLIYFSYDVKMKEKGDIPEGYSVSREKKERFSLILESASTNQTSMYLCAANRGLNQPQHFGDGTRLSIL.

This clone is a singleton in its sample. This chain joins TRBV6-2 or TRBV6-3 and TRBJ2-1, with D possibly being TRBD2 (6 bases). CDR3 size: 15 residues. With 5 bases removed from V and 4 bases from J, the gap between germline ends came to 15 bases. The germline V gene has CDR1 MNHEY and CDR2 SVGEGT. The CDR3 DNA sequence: TGTGCCAGCAGTCCCGGGACTTCCCGGTACAATGAGCAGTTCTTC. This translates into CASSPGTSRYNEQFF.

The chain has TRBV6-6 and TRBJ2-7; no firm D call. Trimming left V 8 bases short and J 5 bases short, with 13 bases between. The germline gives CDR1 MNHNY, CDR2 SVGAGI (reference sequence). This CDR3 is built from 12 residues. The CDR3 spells CASAVGPNEQYF. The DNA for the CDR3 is TGTGCCAGCGCCGTAGGCCCGAACGAGCAGTACTTC.

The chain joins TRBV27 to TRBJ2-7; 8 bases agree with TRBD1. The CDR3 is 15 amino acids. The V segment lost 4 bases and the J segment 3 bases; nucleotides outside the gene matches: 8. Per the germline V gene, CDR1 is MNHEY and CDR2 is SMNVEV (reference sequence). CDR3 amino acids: CASSSRTGPNYEQYF. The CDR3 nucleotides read TGTGCCAGCAGTTCCCGGACAGGGCCTAACTACGAGCAGTACTTC.

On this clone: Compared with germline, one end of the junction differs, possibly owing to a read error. The CDR3 nucleotides read TGTGCCAGCAGTCACCCGGACAGGGGGTTCCAAAAGACCCAGTACTTC. This codes for CASSHPDRGFQKTQYF. This rearrangement joins TRBV2 to TRBJ2-5, with 10 bases matching TRBD1. Germline CDR1 SNHLY, CDR2 FYNNEI. The CDR3 is 16 residues long.

CDR3 coding DNA: TGTGCCAGTAGTACAGGGCGAGGCGGGGAGCTGTTTTTT. Amino acid sequence: CASSTGRGGELFF. This sequence joins TRBV19 and TRBJ2-2, with a tentative D call TRBD1 (5 bases). From germline, CDR1 is LNHDA and CDR2 SQIVND (reference sequence). CDR3 length: 13 amino acids. With 4 bases removed from V and 7 bases from J, the gap between germline ends came to 10 bases.

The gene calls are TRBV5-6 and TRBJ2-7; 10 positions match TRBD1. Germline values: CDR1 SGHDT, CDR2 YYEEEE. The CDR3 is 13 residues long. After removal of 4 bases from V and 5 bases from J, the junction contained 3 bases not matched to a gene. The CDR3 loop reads CASSGQGVNEQYF. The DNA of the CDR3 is TGTGCCAGCAGCGGACAGGGGGTCAACGAGCAGTACTTC.

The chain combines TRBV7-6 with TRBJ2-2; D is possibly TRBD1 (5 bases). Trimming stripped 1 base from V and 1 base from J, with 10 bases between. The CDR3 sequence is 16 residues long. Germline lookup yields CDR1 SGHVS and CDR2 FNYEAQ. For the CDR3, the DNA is TGTGCCAGCAGCTTAGGGCCGCAGGGGAACACCGGGGAGCTGTTTTTT. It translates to CASSLGPQGNTGELFF.

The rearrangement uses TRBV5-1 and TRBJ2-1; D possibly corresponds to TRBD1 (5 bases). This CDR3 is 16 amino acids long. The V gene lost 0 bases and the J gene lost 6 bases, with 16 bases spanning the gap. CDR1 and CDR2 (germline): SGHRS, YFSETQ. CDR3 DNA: TGCGCCAGCAGCTTGGATTGGGCAGGGCACGGCAATGAGCAGTTCTTC. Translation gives CASSLDWAGHGNEQFF.

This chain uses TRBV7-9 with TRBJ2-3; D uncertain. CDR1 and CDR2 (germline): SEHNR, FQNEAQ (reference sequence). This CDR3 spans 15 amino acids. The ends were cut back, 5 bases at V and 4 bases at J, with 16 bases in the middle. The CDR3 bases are TGTGCCAGCAGCAGTAGTTGGGGAAAGTCAGATACGCAGTATTTT. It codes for CASSSSWGKSDTQYF. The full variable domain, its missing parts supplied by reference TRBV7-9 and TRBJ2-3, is DTGVSQNPRHKITKRGQNVTFRCDPISEHNRLYWYRQTLGQGPEFLTYFQNEAQLEKSRLLSDRFSAERPKGSFSTLEIQRTEQGDSAMYLCASSSSWGKSDTQYFGPGTRLTVL.

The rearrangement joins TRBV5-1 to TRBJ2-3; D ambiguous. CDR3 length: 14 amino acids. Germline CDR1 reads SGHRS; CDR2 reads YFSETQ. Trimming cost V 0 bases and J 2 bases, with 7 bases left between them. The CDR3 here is CASSLDQSTDTQYF. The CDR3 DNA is TGCGCCAGCAGCTTGGACCAGTCCACAGATACGCAGTATTTT.

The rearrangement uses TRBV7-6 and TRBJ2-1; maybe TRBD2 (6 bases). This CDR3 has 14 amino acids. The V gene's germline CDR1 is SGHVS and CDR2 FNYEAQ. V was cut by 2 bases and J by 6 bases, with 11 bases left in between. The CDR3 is CASSLFSGANEQFF. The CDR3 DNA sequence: TGTGCCAGCAGCTTATTCTCGGGAGCCAATGAGCAGTTCTTC.

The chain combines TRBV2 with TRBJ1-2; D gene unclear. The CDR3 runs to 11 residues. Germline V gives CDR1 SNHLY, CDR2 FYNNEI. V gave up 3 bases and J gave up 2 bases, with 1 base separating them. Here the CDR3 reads CASSDNYGYTF. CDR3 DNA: TGTGCCAGCAGTGACAACTATGGCTACACCTTC.

CDR3 in amino acids: CASSGTAQGYEQYV. In DNA, the CDR3 is TGTGCCAGCAGTGGGACAGCCCAAGGTTACGAGCAGTACGTC. The chain links TRBV7-8 to TRBJ2-7; 7 bases align to TRBD1. This CDR3 has 14 amino acids. Germline V CDR1 and CDR2: SGHVS, FQNEAQ. The ends lost 6 bases at V and 4 bases at J; junction bases unmatched: 9.

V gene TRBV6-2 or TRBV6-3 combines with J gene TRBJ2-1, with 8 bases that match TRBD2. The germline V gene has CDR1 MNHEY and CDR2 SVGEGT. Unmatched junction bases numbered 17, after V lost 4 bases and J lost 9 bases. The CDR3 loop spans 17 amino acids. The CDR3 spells CASSSLSSQRGRGEQFF. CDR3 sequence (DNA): TGTGCCAGCAGTTCACTCTCCAGCCAGCGGGGGCGGGGTGAGCAGTTCTTC.

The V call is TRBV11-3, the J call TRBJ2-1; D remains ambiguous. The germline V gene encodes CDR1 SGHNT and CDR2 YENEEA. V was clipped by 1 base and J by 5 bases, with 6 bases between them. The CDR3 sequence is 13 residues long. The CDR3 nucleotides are TGTGCCAGCAGCTTAGGGGCAGACAATGAGCAGTTCTTC. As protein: CASSLGADNEQFF.

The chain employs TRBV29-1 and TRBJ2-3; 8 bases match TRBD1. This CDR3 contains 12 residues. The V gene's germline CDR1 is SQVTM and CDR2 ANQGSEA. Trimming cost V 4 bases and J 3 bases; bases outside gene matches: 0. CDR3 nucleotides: TGCAGCGTTGGGACAGGGACAGATACGCAGTATTTT. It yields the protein CSVGTGTDTQYF.

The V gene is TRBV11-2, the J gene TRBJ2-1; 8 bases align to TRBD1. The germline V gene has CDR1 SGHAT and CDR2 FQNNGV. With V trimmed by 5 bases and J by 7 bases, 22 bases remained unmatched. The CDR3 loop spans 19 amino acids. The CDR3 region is CASSGKTGAGRSTWNEQFF. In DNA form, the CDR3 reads TGTGCCAGCAGCGGAAAGACAGGGGCAGGACGGTCTACGTGGAATGAGCAGTTCTTC.

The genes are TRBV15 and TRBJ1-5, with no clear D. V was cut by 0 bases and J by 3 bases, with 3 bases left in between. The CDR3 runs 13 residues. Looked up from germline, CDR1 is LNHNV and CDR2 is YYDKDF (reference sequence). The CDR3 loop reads CATSRDLNQPQHF. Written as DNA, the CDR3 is TGTGCCACCAGCAGAGACCTCAATCAGCCCCAGCATTTT. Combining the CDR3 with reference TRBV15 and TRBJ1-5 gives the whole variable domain DAMVIQNPRYQVTQFGKPVTLSCSQTLNHNVMYWYQQKSSQAPKLLFHYYDKDFNNEADTPDNFQSRRPNTSFCFLDIRSPGLGDTAMYLCATSRDLNQPQHFGDGTRLSIL.

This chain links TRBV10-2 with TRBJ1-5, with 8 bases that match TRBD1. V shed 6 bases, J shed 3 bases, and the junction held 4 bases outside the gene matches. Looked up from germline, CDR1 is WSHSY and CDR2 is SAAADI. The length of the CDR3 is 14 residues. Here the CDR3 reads CASSPGGPNQPQHF. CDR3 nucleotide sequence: TGCGCCAGCAGCCCAGGGGGCCCCAATCAGCCCCAGCATTTT.

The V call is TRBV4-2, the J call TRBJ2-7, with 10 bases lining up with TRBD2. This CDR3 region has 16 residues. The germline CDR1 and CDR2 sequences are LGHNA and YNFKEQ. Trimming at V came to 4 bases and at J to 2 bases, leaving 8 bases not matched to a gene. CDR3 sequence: CASSRGKAGGPYEQYF. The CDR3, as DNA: TGTGCCAGCAGCCGCGGGAAAGCGGGAGGGCCCTACGAGCAGTACTTC.

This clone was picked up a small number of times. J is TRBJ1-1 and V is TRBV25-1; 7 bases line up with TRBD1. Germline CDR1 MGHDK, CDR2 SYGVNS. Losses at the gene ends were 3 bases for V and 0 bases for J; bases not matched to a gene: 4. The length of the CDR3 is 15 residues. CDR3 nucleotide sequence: TGTGCCAGCAGTGATCTGCAGGGGGTGAACACTGAAGCTTTCTTT. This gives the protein CASSDLQGVNTEAFF. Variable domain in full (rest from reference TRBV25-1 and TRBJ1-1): EADIYQTPRYLVIGTGKKITLECSQTMGHDKMYWYQQDPGMELHLIHYSYGVNSTEKGDLSSESTVSRIRTEHFPLTLESARPSHTSQYLCASSDLQGVNTEAFFGQGTRLTVV.

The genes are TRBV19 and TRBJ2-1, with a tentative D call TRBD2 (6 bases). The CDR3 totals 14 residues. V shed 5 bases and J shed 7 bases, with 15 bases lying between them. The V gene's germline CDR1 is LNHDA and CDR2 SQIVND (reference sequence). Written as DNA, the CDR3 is TGTGCCAGTAGTTTGGGACTTTCTCCGAATGAGCAGTTCTTC. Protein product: CASSLGLSPNEQFF.